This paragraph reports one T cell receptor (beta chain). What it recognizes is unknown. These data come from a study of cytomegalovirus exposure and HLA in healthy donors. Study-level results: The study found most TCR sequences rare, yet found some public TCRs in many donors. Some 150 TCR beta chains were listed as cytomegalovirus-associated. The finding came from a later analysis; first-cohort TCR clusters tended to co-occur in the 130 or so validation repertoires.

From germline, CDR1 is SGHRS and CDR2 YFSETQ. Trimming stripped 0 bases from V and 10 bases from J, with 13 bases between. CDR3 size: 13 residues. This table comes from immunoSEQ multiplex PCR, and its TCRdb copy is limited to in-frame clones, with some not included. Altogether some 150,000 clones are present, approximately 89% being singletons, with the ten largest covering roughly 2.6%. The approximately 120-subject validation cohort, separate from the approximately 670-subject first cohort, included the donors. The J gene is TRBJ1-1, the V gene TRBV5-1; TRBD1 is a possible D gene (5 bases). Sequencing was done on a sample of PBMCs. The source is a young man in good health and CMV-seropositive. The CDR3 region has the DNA TGCGCCAGCAGCTTGGCAGGGAGGTCCGGAGCTTTCTTT. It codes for CASSLAGRSGAFF. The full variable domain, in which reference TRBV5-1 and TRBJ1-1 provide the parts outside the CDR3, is KAGVTQTPRYLIKTRGQQVTLSCSPISGHRSVSWYQQTPGQGLQFLFEYFSETQRNKGNFPGRFSGRQFSNSRSEMNVSTLELGDSALYLCASSLAGRSGAFFGQGTRLTVV.